Presented here are 30 T cell receptor beta chains from one specimen sequenced in a study of graft-versus-host responses after intestinal transplantation. No cognate antigen is known for these TCRs. Data came from immunoSEQ multiplex PCR; TCRdb stores just in-frame clones and leaves some out. In the table there are about 78,000 clones, roughly 89% of which are singletons. The sequences come from unstimulated CD8+ T cells sorted from spleen or lymph node cells, collected before transplant. Source of these receptors: a human donor who was the organ donor for an intestinal transplant.

The chain couples TRBV4-2 to TRBJ2-3; the match to TRBD1 covers 8 bases. The CDR3 loop spans 15 amino acids. Trimming cost V 1 base and J 3 bases; bases outside gene matches: 3. Germline V lookup: CDR1 LGHNA, CDR2 YNFKEQ. CDR3 in DNA: TGTGCCAGCAGCCAAGCCCAGGGGGCAACAGATACGCAGTATTTT. As protein: CASSQAQGATDTQYF.

This chain links TRBV5-1 with TRBJ2-5; TRBD1 aligns across 10 bases. Germline CDR1 and CDR2: SGHRS and YFSETQ. The CDR3 runs 14 residues. Losses at the gene ends were 6 bases for V and 2 bases for J; bases not matched to a gene: 4. The CDR3 bases are TGCGCCAGCAACCAGGACAGGGGGCAAGAGACCCAGTACTTC. This encodes CASNQDRGQETQYF. Full variable domain (remainder filled in from reference TRBV5-1 and TRBJ2-5): KAGVTQTPRYLIKTRGQQVTLSCSPISGHRSVSWYQQTPGQGLQFLFEYFSETQRNKGNFPGRFSGRQFSNSRSEMNVSTLELGDSALYLCASNQDRGQETQYFGPGTRLLVL.

V is TRBV6-5 and J is TRBJ1-4; TRBD1 aligns across 9 bases. V shed 6 bases, J shed 7 bases, and the junction held 3 bases outside the gene matches. Per germline, CDR1 MNHEY and CDR2 SVGAGI. The CDR3 spans 13 residues. The CDR3 is CASRNRGREKLFF. The CDR3 nucleotides read TGTGCCAGCAGAAACAGGGGGCGTGAAAAACTGTTTTTT.

The chain links TRBV10-1 to TRBJ1-1; D call uncertain. Trimming pared 0 bases from V and 4 bases from J, leaving 6 bases between. CDR1 and CDR2 from the germline V gene are WNHNN and SYGVQD (reference sequence). There are 13 residues in the CDR3. The CDR3 reads CASSESTRTEAFF. The CDR3 nucleotides read TGCGCCAGCAGTGAGTCGACTCGCACTGAAGCTTTCTTT.

The J gene is TRBJ2-5, the V gene TRBV7-3, with D tentatively TRBD1 (8 bases). This CDR3 region has 16 residues. V was pared by 5 bases and J by 2 bases, with 18 bases between. Germline V gene lookup returns CDR1 SGHTA and CDR2 FQGTGA. As DNA, the CDR3 is TGTGCCAGCAGCCCGACAGGGGAGGGAAGGCAAGAGACCCAGTACTTC. Residues: CASSPTGEGRQETQYF.

The table lists this clone with a count of one. The chain combines TRBV21-1 with TRBJ2-1; TRBD2 is the table's D call and was not checked against the DNA. TRBV21-1 is labeled a pseudogene. The CDR3 spans 15 residues. The CDR3 reads CASSKSGGSYNEQFF. In nucleotides, the CDR3 is TGTGCCAGCAGCAAAAGCGGCGGATCGTACAATGAGCAGTTCTTC.

The rearrangement uses TRBV4-3 and TRBJ2-5; TRBD1 might be the D (6 bases). Trimming shortened V by 2 bases and J by 3 bases, and 13 bases separated the two germline ends. Germline V gene sequence: CDR1 LGHNA, CDR2 YSLEER. The CDR3 extends over 15 amino acids. CDR3 in amino acids: CASSQRWDTEETQYF. The CDR3 region has the DNA TGCGCCAGCAGCCAACGTTGGGACACTGAAGAGACCCAGTACTTC.

The rearrangement joins TRBV27 to TRBJ2-3, with TRBD2 matching over 11 bases. Germline CDR1 and CDR2: MNHEY and SMNVEV (reference sequence). After removal of 7 bases from V and 2 bases from J, the junction contained 11 bases not matched to a gene. CDR3 size: 17 residues. CDR3 sequence reads: CASTFLRLAGITDTQYF. The CDR3 DNA reads TGTGCCAGCACCTTCCTGAGACTAGCGGGGATCACAGATACGCAGTATTTT.

The chain recombines TRBV27 with TRBJ2-7, with 10 bases that match TRBD2. V was pared by 5 bases and J by 2 bases, with 6 bases of the junction left unmatched. Germline loops: CDR1 MNHEY, CDR2 SMNVEV (reference sequence). This CDR3 contains 15 residues. CDR3 protein: CASSKAGGHPYEQYV. Written as DNA, the CDR3 is TGTGCCAGCAGTAAAGCGGGGGGGCATCCCTACGAGCAGTACGTC.

J is TRBJ1-2 and V is TRBV7-9, with 11 bases that match TRBD1. Per germline, CDR1 SEHNR and CDR2 FQNEAQ (reference sequence). Trimming cost V 1 base and J 6 bases; bases outside gene matches: 4. The CDR3 extends over 15 amino acids. The CDR3, as DNA: TGTGCCAGCAGCTTAGTGGACAGGGGGCTCGATGGCTACACCTTC. Residues: CASSLVDRGLDGYTF.

The chain employs TRBV25-1 and TRBJ2-5, with a weak D call TRBD1 (5 bases). Trimming cost V 5 bases and J 0 bases, with 22 bases left between them. This CDR3 is 18 amino acids long. Germline V gives CDR1 MGHDK, CDR2 SYGVNS. CDR3 sequence: CASSPNRLGVDYQETQYF. The CDR3 coding sequence is TGTGCCAGCAGTCCGAATAGGCTAGGGGTCGACTACCAAGAGACCCAGTACTTC.

This rearrangement joins TRBV19 to TRBJ2-7, with 7 positions matching TRBD1. The CDR3 runs to 20 residues. With 3 bases clipped from V and 0 bases from J, the junction kept 20 bases outside the gene matches. Germline CDR1 reads LNHDA; CDR2 reads SQIVND (reference sequence). In nucleotides, the CDR3 is TGTGCCAGTAGTATCCGAGTGGGGCCGGGGACAGCCCAGAGCTCCTACGAGCAGTACGTC. Protein: CASSIRVGPGTAQSSYEQYV.

V and J are TRBV6-6 and TRBJ1-2; 8 nucleotides agree with TRBD1. Germline V gene data show CDR1 as MNHNY and CDR2 as SVGAGI (reference sequence). Trimming at V came to 5 bases and at J to 8 bases, leaving 7 bases not matched to a gene. The CDR3 contains 13 residues. This CDR3 reads CASSGQGEWGYTF. CDR3 DNA: TGTGCCAGCAGTGGACAGGGAGAATGGGGCTACACCTTC.

The chain carries TRBV2 and TRBJ2-5; TRBD2 matches at 9 bases. Germline V CDR1 and CDR2: SNHLY, FYNNEI. The CDR3 length is 19 residues. V gave up 7 bases and J gave up 4 bases; unmatched junction bases: 22. The DNA for the CDR3 is TGTGCCAGCATCACGTATTTGGGGCTAGCGGGGTTGGATTCAGAGACCCAGTACTTC. Protein: CASITYLGLAGLDSETQYF.

The chain carries TRBV28 and TRBJ2-6; a possible D gene is TRBD1 (5 bases). The CDR3 consists of 17 residues. V was pared by 6 bases and J by 4 bases, with 19 bases between. CDR1 is MDHEN and CDR2 is SYDVKM in the germline V gene. The CDR3 nucleotides are TGTGCCAGCAGCCAGACCACCCCAGGGTCCGGGGCCAACGTCCTGACTTTC. This sequence encodes CASSQTTPGSGANVLTF.

The chain has TRBV4-1 and TRBJ2-1; TRBD1 matches at 8 bases. This CDR3 is built from 16 residues. The V and J ends lost 1 base and 1 base, in that order; junction bases with no gene match: 3. Per the germline V gene, CDR1 is MGHRA and CDR2 is YSYEKL. The CDR3 loop reads CASSQVTGGSYNEQFF. The CDR3 nucleotides are TGCGCCAGCAGCCAAGTTACAGGGGGGTCCTACAATGAGCAGTTCTTC.

The gene calls are TRBV6-5 and TRBJ2-2; D might be TRBD1 (5 bases). With 7 bases removed from V and 1 base from J, the gap between germline ends came to 13 bases. This CDR3 is built from 15 residues. Per germline, CDR1 MNHEY and CDR2 SVGAGI. CDR3 sequence reads: CASTHGQGNTGELFF. The CDR3 bases are TGTGCCAGCACCCACGGGCAGGGGAACACCGGGGAGCTGTTTTTT.

The chain joins TRBV7-9 to TRBJ2-3; 8 bases map to TRBD2. The CDR3 is made up of 15 amino acids. Looked up from germline, CDR1 is SEHNR and CDR2 is FQNEAQ (reference sequence). V trimming: 4 bases; J trimming: 1 base; junction bases outside the gene matches: 4. CDR3 sequence reads: CASSSHSGGTDTQYF. The CDR3 DNA follows: TGTGCCAGCAGCTCCCATAGCGGGGGCACAGATACGCAGTATTTT.

The chain has TRBV10-2 and TRBJ2-7; 12 nucleotides line up with TRBD2. V lost 2 bases to trimming and J lost 5 bases; unmatched junction nucleotides: 4. The CDR3 sequence is 15 residues long. Germline assignment: CDR1 WSHSY and CDR2 SAAADI. In DNA, the CDR3 is TGCGCCAGCAGTGAGGCTAGCGGGGGGGCCAACGAGCAGTACGTC. Amino acids: CASSEASGGANEQYV.

The chain combines TRBV7-9 with TRBJ2-7, with TRBD1 matching over 9 bases. The germline V gene encodes CDR1 SEHNR and CDR2 FQNEAQ (reference sequence). V was pared by 4 bases and J by 7 bases, with 8 bases of the junction left unmatched. The CDR3 has 14 residues. The CDR3 loop reads CASSSGGTGWEQYV. The CDR3 bases are TGTGCCAGCAGCTCGGGCGGGACAGGGTGGGAGCAGTACGTC.

This clone was seen just once. The rearrangement uses TRBV7-8 and TRBJ1-1; D ambiguous. The CDR3 spans 17 residues. V lost 2 bases, J lost 4 bases, and 20 bases lay in between. Germline assignment: CDR1 SGHVS and CDR2 FQNEAQ. The CDR3 is CASSLSEGTRMGTEAFF. As DNA, the CDR3 is TGTGCCAGCAGCTTATCTGAGGGCACGAGGATGGGCACTGAAGCTTTCTTT.

V gene TRBV7-6 combines with J gene TRBJ1-1, with 10 bases lining up with TRBD1. This CDR3 has 13 residues. J gave up 5 bases and V 6 bases, and 3 bases lay outside the gene matches. Per the germline V gene, CDR1 is SGHVS and CDR2 is FNYEAQ. CDR3 loop: CASSGQGGTEAFF. CDR3 DNA: TGTGCCAGCAGTGGACAGGGGGGAACTGAAGCTTTCTTT.

This clone was picked up one time. The chain uses TRBV28 and TRBJ2-2; D call uncertain. Germline CDR1 is MDHEN and CDR2 is SYDVKM. V was cut by 6 bases and J by 2 bases, with 7 bases left in between. The CDR3 is 13 residues long. The CDR3 sequence is CASSPDNTGELFF. The DNA of the CDR3 is TGTGCCAGCAGCCCAGATAACACCGGGGAGCTGTTTTTT.

The chain uses TRBV27 and TRBJ2-1; 7 nucleotides line up with TRBD1. Germline CDR1 reads MNHEY; CDR2 reads SMNVEV (reference sequence). V shed 5 bases, J shed 9 bases, and the junction held 10 bases outside the gene matches. The CDR3 loop spans 14 amino acids. CDR3 protein: CASSPPTGMREQFF. The DNA of the CDR3 is TGTGCCAGCAGTCCTCCGACAGGGATGCGTGAGCAGTTCTTC.

The chain employs TRBV7-8 and TRBJ2-3; 8 positions agree with TRBD1. Germline values: CDR1 SGHVS, CDR2 FQNEAQ. This CDR3 has 16 amino acids. The trim removed 5 bases at V and 0 bases at J, leaving 7 bases unmatched. DNA of the CDR3: TGTGCCAGCAGCACTACAGGGGGGCATAGCACAGATACGCAGTATTTT. It is translated as CASSTTGGHSTDTQYF.

The chain links TRBV7-3 to TRBJ2-6; the D gene is possibly TRBD2 (5 bases). CDR3 size: 17 residues. Germline assignment: CDR1 SGHTA and CDR2 FQGTGA. Trimming pared 5 bases from V and 2 bases from J, leaving 16 bases between. The DNA for the CDR3 is TGTGCCAGCAGCCCTGGGGAGTCCCCGACTGGGGCCAACGTCCTGACTTTC. It is translated as CASSPGESPTGANVLTF.

This clone has just one count. The J gene is TRBJ2-3, the V gene TRBV7-9; TRBD2 agrees at 8 bases. There are 16 residues in the CDR3. The trim removed 6 bases at V and 2 bases at J, leaving 10 bases unmatched. The V gene's germline CDR1 is SEHNR and CDR2 FQNEAQ (reference sequence). CDR3 in DNA: TGTGCCAGCAGTGTGGGGGTAGCGGGGTCCACAGATACGCAGTATTTT. Translation: CASSVGVAGSTDTQYF.

The chain couples TRBV6-5 to TRBJ1-1, with no clear D. The CDR3 is 15 residues long. The ends were cut back, 0 bases at V and 0 bases at J, with 8 bases in the middle. The germline V gene encodes CDR1 MNHEY and CDR2 SVGAGI. The CDR3: CASSYSGSMNTEAFF. The CDR3 coding sequence is TGTGCCAGCAGTTACTCCGGGAGCATGAACACTGAAGCTTTCTTT.

The genes are TRBV18 and TRBJ1-5, with a weak D call TRBD1 (5 bases). There are 15 residues in the CDR3. Germline CDR1 and CDR2: KGHSH and LQKENI. V was trimmed by 1 base and J by 6 bases, leaving 13 bases between them. CDR3 sequence: CASSPQAGPSQPQHF. DNA of the CDR3: TGTGCCAGCTCACCACAGGCAGGGCCGAGTCAGCCCCAGCATTTT.

J is TRBJ1-3 and V is TRBV7-8, with 7 bases matching TRBD1. Unmatched junction bases numbered 5, after V lost 5 bases and J lost 1 base. There are 15 residues in the CDR3. CDR1 and CDR2 (germline): SGHVS, FQNEAQ. For the CDR3, the DNA is TGTGCCAGCAGCCCGGGACAGAGATCTGGAAACACCATATATTTT. The encoded protein is CASSPGQRSGNTIYF. Using reference TRBV7-8 and TRBJ1-3 for the parts outside the CDR3, the full variable domain is GAGVSQSPRYKVAKRGQDVALRCDPISGHVSLFWYQQALGQGPEFLTYFQNEAQLDKSGLPSDRFFAERPEGSVSTLKIQRTQQEDSAVYLCASSPGQRSGNTIYFGEGSWLTVV.